The 17 T cell receptor beta chains given below trace back to one sample, sequenced in a study of cytomegalovirus exposure and HLA in healthy donors. The PCR was carried out with 60 Vbeta primers and 13 Jbeta primers. Method: immunoSEQ multiplex PCR; TCRdb's copy keeps in-frame clones and lacks some. This table holds about 140,000 clones, about 80% found once. What was sequenced was PBMCs. Source of these receptors: a middle-aged man in good health and CMV-seronegative.

The CDR3 nucleotides are TGTGCCAGCAGATCCAGCGGAGGCGATGAGCAGTTCTTC. The encoded protein is CASRSSGGDEQFF. The chain has TRBV6-4 and TRBJ2-1, with a tentative D call TRBD2 (5 bases). V was shortened by 6 bases and J by 8 bases, with 14 bases between the two germline ends. This CDR3 has 13 amino acids. CDR1 MRHNA and CDR2 SNTAGT come from the germline V gene.

The chain recombines TRBV30 with TRBJ2-6; 14 positions match TRBD2. Germline V gene data show CDR1 as GTSNPN and CDR2 as SVGIG (reference sequence). CDR3 length: 21 amino acids. Trimming at V came to 3 bases and at J to 1 base, leaving 14 bases not matched to a gene. The CDR3 loop reads CAWSLAAAGTSGRSGANVLTF. The CDR3 nucleotides are TGTGCCTGGAGCCTTGCGGCAGCTGGGACTAGCGGGAGATCTGGGGCCAACGTCCTGACTTTC.

This clone occurred a few times. The V gene is TRBV5-4, the J gene TRBJ1-3; D possibly corresponds to TRBD1 (5 bases). Germline V lookup: CDR1 SGHNT, CDR2 YYREEE (reference sequence). CDR3 size: 14 residues. Trimming removed 2 bases from V and 0 bases from J, with 6 bases in between. The CDR3 here is CASSFDSSGNTIYF. Here the CDR3 DNA reads TGTGCCAGCAGCTTTGACAGCTCTGGAAACACCATATATTTT.

The chain uses TRBV28 and TRBJ2-7; 8 bases align to TRBD1. The germline CDR1 and CDR2 sequences are MDHEN and SYDVKM. V lost 6 bases to trimming and J lost 2 bases; unmatched junction nucleotides: 6. The length of the CDR3 is 14 residues. Written as DNA, the CDR3 is TGTGCCAGCAGCTCGTGGACAGGGACCTACGAGCAGTACTTC. As protein: CASSSWTGTYEQYF.

The rearrangement uses TRBV4-1 and TRBJ2-7, with 11 nucleotides matching TRBD2. V shed 1 base, J shed 7 bases, and the junction held 9 bases outside the gene matches. CDR1 is MGHRA and CDR2 is YSYEKL in the germline V gene. The CDR3 is made up of 16 amino acids. The CDR3 reads CASSQAPALAGVEQYF. In nucleotides, the CDR3 is TGCGCCAGCAGCCAAGCCCCGGCACTAGCGGGAGTTGAGCAGTACTTC.

As to this clone: One junction end disagrees with the germline gene, perhaps due to a read error. The V call is TRBV7-2, the J call TRBJ1-5, with D hard to call. Germline V lookup: CDR1 SGHTA, CDR2 FQGNSA. The CDR3 extends over 14 amino acids. CDR3 protein: CASSPQHSNQPQRF. As DNA, the CDR3 is TGTGCCAGCAGCCCCCAGCATAGCAATCAGCCCCAGCGTTTT.

The gene calls are TRBV29-1 and TRBJ1-3; maybe TRBD1 (6 bases). Trimming took 4 bases from V and 2 from J, leaving 15 bases between them. CDR1 and CDR2 from the germline V gene are SQVTM and ANQGSEA. The CDR3 is 15 residues long. The CDR3 nucleotides read TGCAGCGTTGTTGACAGGTCAAAACCTGGAAACACCATATATTTT. This codes for CSVVDRSKPGNTIYF.

The CDR3 spells CASSYGTVAYEQYF. DNA of the CDR3: TGTGCCAGCAGTTACGGGACAGTAGCCTACGAGCAGTACTTC. V is TRBV6-5 and J is TRBJ2-5; TRBD1 matches at 7 bases. Matching the DNA end better, TRBJ2-7 makes the J call doubtful. Germline lookup yields CDR1 MNHEY and CDR2 SVGAGI. The length of the CDR3 is 14 residues.

The genes are TRBV5-1 and TRBJ2-7; 7 positions agree with TRBD2. The CDR3 has 16 residues. The V segment lost 0 bases and the J segment 4 bases; nucleotides outside the gene matches: 10. Germline CDR1 reads SGHRS; CDR2 reads YFSETQ. CDR3 loop: CASSLVGGGSGYEQYF. The DNA for the CDR3 is TGCGCCAGCAGCTTGGTGGGTGGCGGTAGCGGGTACGAGCAGTACTTC. Using reference TRBV5-1 and TRBJ2-7 for the parts outside the CDR3, the full variable domain is KAGVTQTPRYLIKTRGQQVTLSCSPISGHRSVSWYQQTPGQGLQFLFEYFSETQRNKGNFPGRFSGRQFSNSRSEMNVSTLELGDSALYLCASSLVGGGSGYEQYFGPGTRLTVT.

This clone is a singleton in its sample. The V and J genes are TRBV10-3 and TRBJ2-1; 11 bases are shared with TRBD2. Per the germline V gene, CDR1 is ENHRY and CDR2 is SYGVKD. V lost 5 bases to trimming and J lost 4 bases; unmatched junction nucleotides: 4. This CDR3 has 15 residues. CDR3 protein: CAISSTSGGYNEQFF. CDR3 sequence (DNA): TGTGCCATCAGTTCAACTAGCGGGGGTTACAATGAGCAGTTCTTC.

The chain employs TRBV18 and TRBJ2-7; 9 bases map to TRBD1. The CDR3 extends over 14 amino acids. The germline V gene encodes CDR1 KGHSH and CDR2 LQKENI. Trimming at V came to 1 base and at J to 6 bases, leaving 4 bases not matched to a gene. CDR3 amino acids: CASSPRGQGTEQYF. CDR3 coding DNA: TGTGCCAGCTCACCACGTGGACAGGGGACCGAGCAGTACTTC.

The chain employs TRBV7-8 and TRBJ2-5, with D perhaps matching TRBD1 (6 bases). The closer fit of TRBJ2-7 to the DNA end suggests the J call may be wrong. The CDR3 totals 16 residues. Germline assignment: CDR1 SGHVS and CDR2 FQNEAQ. The CDR3 nucleotides read TGTGCCAGCAGCTTCCAAACAGGGCCCCTCTCCTACGAGCAGTACTTC. It yields the protein CASSFQTGPLSYEQYF.

The genes are TRBV6-4 and TRBJ2-2, with D maybe TRBD1 (5 bases). Germline loops: CDR1 MRHNA, CDR2 SNTAGT. V gave up 3 bases and J gave up 3 bases, with 5 bases separating them. There are 13 residues in the CDR3. CDR3 protein: CASSEGDTGELFF. CDR3 in DNA: TGTGCCAGCAGTGAAGGGGACACCGGGGAGCTGTTTTTT.

The genes are TRBV27 and TRBJ1-1, with D uncertain. V shed 3 bases and J shed 4 bases, with 12 bases lying between them. In germline, CDR1 is MNHEY, CDR2 SMNVEV (reference sequence). This CDR3 spans 14 amino acids. CDR3 region: CASSFRYSGTEAFF. For the CDR3, the DNA is TGTGCCAGCAGTTTCCGGTACAGTGGCACTGAAGCTTTCTTT.

V and J are TRBV5-1 and TRBJ1-4; 7 nucleotides line up with TRBD1. V gave up 1 base and J gave up 8 bases; unmatched junction bases: 5. Germline assignment: CDR1 SGHRS and CDR2 YFSETQ. The CDR3 covers 14 residues. The CDR3 coding sequence is TGCGCCAGCAGCTTGAGGCAGGGGGGAGAAAAACTGTTTTTT. As protein: CASSLRQGGEKLFF. Filled out from reference TRBV5-1 and TRBJ1-4, the complete variable domain reads KAGVTQTPRYLIKTRGQQVTLSCSPISGHRSVSWYQQTPGQGLQFLFEYFSETQRNKGNFPGRFSGRQFSNSRSEMNVSTLELGDSALYLCASSLRQGGEKLFFGSGTQLSVL.

This clone was picked up a small number of times. The chain recombines TRBV28 with TRBJ2-7, with 8 bases fitting TRBD1. The CDR3 has 14 amino acids. Germline CDR1 reads MDHEN; CDR2 reads SYDVKM. The J segment lost 3 bases and the V segment lost 3 bases, leaving 4 bases of the junction unmatched. CDR3 nucleotides: TGTGCCAGCAGTTTCGGAGACAGGGGCTACGAGCAGTACTTC. Protein sequence: CASSFGDRGYEQYF. The complete variable domain, with remaining parts taken from reference TRBV28 and TRBJ2-7, reads DVKVTQSSRYLVKRTGEKVFLECVQDMDHENMFWYRQDPGLGLRLIYFSYDVKMKEKGDIPEGYSVSREKKERFSLILESASTNQTSMYLCASSFGDRGYEQYFGPGTRLTVT.

V gene TRBV29-1 combines with J gene TRBJ2-7; weak D call: TRBD1 (8 bases). The V end was cut by 6 bases, the J end by 9 bases, with 18 bases between. This CDR3 region has 12 residues. Looked up from germline, CDR1 is SQVTM and CDR2 is ANQGSEA. Written as DNA, the CDR3 is TGCAGCGTACGCACGACAGGGGAGGGGCAGTACTTC. As protein: CSVRTTGEGQYF.